This passage covers 19 T cell receptor beta chains from one sample sequenced in a study of T cells after posttransplantation cyclophosphamide. This table comes from immunoSEQ multiplex PCR, and its TCRdb copy is limited to in-frame clones, with some not included. The data hold more than 9,500 clones, with 80% to 95% observed a single time. Treatment was busulfan-fludarabine conditioning, a marrow graft, and cyclophosphamide on days +3 and +4. The source was PBMCs, collected after allogeneic stem cell transplant with posttransplant cyclophosphamide. Source of these receptors: a female patient between 25 and 45 years old who received an allogeneic stem cell transplant from an unrelated donor, was CMV-positive, and had no GVHD. The graft donor may be the source of some T cells.

V usage is TRBV10-2 and J usage is TRBJ2-2; 12 nucleotides agree with TRBD2. The CDR3 spans 17 residues. V lost 7 bases and J lost 6; bases outside the gene matches: 12. From germline, CDR1 is WSHSY and CDR2 SAAADI. The CDR3 is CASTRPLAGGPSGELFF. The CDR3, as DNA: TGCGCCAGCACACGACCGCTAGCGGGAGGGCCCTCCGGGGAGCTGTTTTTT.

CDR3 region: CASSMGAGQAHSNQPQHF. The CDR3 DNA reads as TGTGCCAGTAGTATGGGGGCCGGACAGGCCCATAGCAATCAGCCCCAGCATTTT. The J gene is TRBJ1-5, the V gene TRBV19; 7 nucleotides match TRBD1. The CDR3 extends over 18 amino acids. Germline-derived CDR1 and CDR2 are LNHDA and SQIVND (reference sequence). Losses at the gene ends were 3 bases for V and 0 bases for J; bases not matched to a gene: 11.

The chain joins TRBV2 to TRBJ2-2, with TRBD1 matching over 7 bases. Germline lookup yields CDR1 SNHLY and CDR2 FYNNEI. J lost 1 base, V lost 8 bases, and 4 bases had no gene match. The CDR3 sequence is 14 residues long. CDR3 protein: CASGNRGNTGELFF. In DNA, the CDR3 is TGTGCCAGCGGGAACAGGGGGAACACCGGGGAGCTGTTTTTT. Full variable domain (remainder filled in from reference TRBV2 and TRBJ2-2): EPEVTQTPSHQVTQMGQEVILRCVPISNHLYFYWYRQILGQKVEFLVSFYNNEISEKSEIFDDQFSVERPDGSNFTLKIRSTKLEDSAMYFCASGNRGNTGELFFGEGSRLTVL.

The CDR3 sequence: CASSVGTEAYGYTF. For the CDR3, the DNA is TGTGCCAGCAGTGTCGGGACAGAAGCCTATGGCTACACCTTC. The V call is TRBV6-1, the J call TRBJ1-2; 7 nucleotides agree with TRBD1. CDR3 length: 14 amino acids. The V gene's germline CDR1 is MNHNS and CDR2 SASEGT. Trimming at V came to 4 bases and at J to 4 bases, leaving 6 bases not matched to a gene.

This clone was counted once. The chain uses TRBV11-2 and TRBJ2-3; TRBD2 agrees at 10 bases. Germline loops: CDR1 SGHAT, CDR2 FQNNGV. J lost 2 bases, V lost 2 bases, and 4 bases had no gene match. This CDR3 spans 16 amino acids. CDR3 DNA: TGTGCCAGCAGCTTACCTAGCGGGGGATTCACAGATACGCAGTATTTT. Translated, it gives CASSLPSGGFTDTQYF.

The chain carries TRBV7-9 and TRBJ2-1, with D unresolved. Germline CDR1 is SEHNR and CDR2 is FQNEAQ (reference sequence). The CDR3 length is 14 residues. Trimming removed 5 bases at V and 6 bases at J, with 14 bases between. The CDR3 loop is CASSPPRQFNEQFF. Written as DNA, the CDR3 is TGTGCCAGCAGCCCCCCGAGGCAGTTCAATGAGCAGTTCTTC.

The chain recombines TRBV5-1 with TRBJ2-7, with D maybe TRBD1 (5 bases). The CDR3 is 15 residues long. Germline assignment: CDR1 SGHRS and CDR2 YFSETQ. The V and J ends lost 4 bases and 0 bases respectively, with 14 bases between them. The CDR3: CASSAKGALSYEQYF. CDR3 bases: TGCGCCAGCAGCGCGAAAGGGGCCCTCTCCTACGAGCAGTACTTC.

The chain couples TRBV5-1 to TRBJ2-2; maybe TRBD2 (5 bases). From germline, CDR1 is SGHRS and CDR2 YFSETQ. The CDR3 is 15 residues long. The V end was cut by 0 bases, the J end by 4 bases, with 10 bases between. CDR3 DNA: TGCGCCAGCAGCTTGGGCGGGTTGGGCACCGGGGAGCTGTTTTTT. It translates to CASSLGGLGTGELFF. Looking up the rest from reference TRBV5-1 and TRBJ2-2 gives the full variable domain: KAGVTQTPRYLIKTRGQQVTLSCSPISGHRSVSWYQQTPGQGLQFLFEYFSETQRNKGNFPGRFSGRQFSNSRSEMNVSTLELGDSALYLCASSLGGLGTGELFFGEGSRLTVL.

The rearrangement uses TRBV28 and TRBJ2-5; D possibly corresponds to TRBD1 (6 bases). Near its end, the DNA agrees better with TRBJ2-7, so the J call may be wrong. Germline CDR1 and CDR2: MDHEN and SYDVKM. The CDR3 runs to 15 residues. CDR3 sequence: CASRRLQGGFNEQYF. CDR3 sequence (DNA): TGTGCCAGCAGGCGCCTACAGGGTGGGTTCAACGAGCAGTACTTC.

The rearrangement joins TRBV19 to TRBJ1-1; 9 bases map to TRBD1. This CDR3 has 14 residues. Germline CDR1 is LNHDA and CDR2 is SQIVND (reference sequence). V dropped 7 bases and J dropped 6; count of bases not matched to a gene: 9. The CDR3 DNA reads as TGTGCCAGTAAGTGGGGGACAGGGATGGCTGAAGCTTTCTTT. As protein: CASKWGTGMAEAFF.

The chain has TRBV6-6 and TRBJ2-1; 12 nucleotides match TRBD1. CDR1 and CDR2 (germline): MNHNY, SVGAGI (reference sequence). This CDR3 contains 15 residues. V trimming: 4 bases; J trimming: 8 bases; junction bases outside the gene matches: 6. The CDR3 DNA sequence: TGTGCCAGCAGTTCCCCGGGACAGGGGGCGTATGAGCAGTTCTTC. Protein sequence: CASSSPGQGAYEQFF.

This clone was recorded only once. This rearrangement joins TRBV11-2 to TRBJ2-5, with 13 bases identical to TRBD2. The CDR3 is made up of 16 amino acids. CDR1 is SGHAT and CDR2 is FQNNGV in the germline V gene. After removal of 5 bases from V and 5 bases from J, the junction contained 8 bases not matched to a gene. This CDR3 is CASSLGTSGIWETQYF. For the CDR3, the DNA is TGTGCCAGCAGCCTCGGGACTAGCGGGATATGGGAGACCCAGTACTTC.

This chain connects TRBV4-1 to TRBJ2-5; TRBD1 matches at 9 bases. Looked up from germline, CDR1 is MGHRA and CDR2 is YSYEKL. The CDR3 has 15 residues. The J segment lost 1 base and the V segment lost 1 base, leaving 1 base of the junction unmatched. The CDR3 region has the DNA TGCGCCAGCAGCCAAGGGGACAGGGCCCAAGAGACCCAGTACTTC. It translates to CASSQGDRAQETQYF.

The chain is built from TRBV27 and TRBJ1-4; possibly TRBD1 for D (5 bases). CDR1 MNHEY and CDR2 SMNVEV come from the germline V gene (reference sequence). Trimming left V 1 base short and J 11 bases short, with 11 bases between. The CDR3 covers 13 residues. The DNA of the CDR3 is TGTGCCAGCAGTTTATGGGCGGGGGACAAACTGTTTTTT. Its protein product is CASSLWAGDKLFF. The full variable domain, with the rest looked up from reference TRBV27 and TRBJ1-4, is EAQVTQNPRYLITVTGKKLTVTCSQNMNHEYMSWYRQDPGLGLRQIYYSMNVEVTDKGDVPEGYKVSRKEKRNFPLILESPSPNQTSLYFCASSLWAGDKLFFGSGTQLSVL.

CDR3 protein: CASSLASLAGASTDTQYF. Written as DNA, the CDR3 is TGTGCCAGCAGCTTAGCTTCTCTAGCGGGGGCTAGCACAGATACGCAGTATTTT. The V and J genes are TRBV11-2 and TRBJ2-3; TRBD2 agrees at 10 bases. The V and J ends lost 1 base and 0 bases, in that order; junction bases with no gene match: 7. Germline-derived CDR1 and CDR2 are SGHAT and FQNNGV. The CDR3 runs to 18 residues.

This rearrangement joins TRBV6-4 to TRBJ2-7; D possibly corresponds to TRBD2 (5 bases). V was pared by 4 bases and J by 3 bases, with 13 bases between. This CDR3 region has 14 residues. Per germline, CDR1 MRHNA and CDR2 SNTAGT. The CDR3 protein is CASSGSGFGYEQYF. The CDR3 nucleotides read TGTGCCAGCAGTGGATCGGGATTTGGCTACGAGCAGTACTTC.

Written as DNA, the CDR3 is TGTGCCAGCAGCTTATCCGTTGCGGGAGTGGGGAACATTCAGTACTTC. This translates into CASSLSVAGVGNIQYF. V and J are TRBV7-2 and TRBJ2-4; 7 bases match TRBD2. V shed 2 bases and J 7 bases; nucleotides not matched to a gene: 11. Germline V gives CDR1 SGHTA, CDR2 FQGNSA. This CDR3 has 16 residues.

The V gene is TRBV6-6, the J gene TRBJ1-4; D may be TRBD1 (6 bases). The CDR3 extends over 16 amino acids. Deletions cut 6 bases from V and 5 bases from J, with 19 bases between. In germline, CDR1 is MNHNY, CDR2 SVGAGI (reference sequence). The CDR3 here is CASRTTLTGDNEKLFF. DNA of the CDR3: TGTGCCAGCAGGACCACCCTGACAGGTGACAATGAAAAACTGTTTTTT.

The chain combines TRBV9 with TRBJ2-7; perhaps TRBD2 as D (7 bases). The CDR3 consists of 15 residues. The V gene's germline CDR1 is SGDLS and CDR2 YYNGEE. Trimming shortened V by 0 bases and J by 2 bases, and 12 bases separated the two germline ends. The CDR3 DNA follows: TGTGCCAGCAGCGTAGGTGGGGGGGCGACCTACGAGCAGTACTTC. It specifies CASSVGGGATYEQYF.